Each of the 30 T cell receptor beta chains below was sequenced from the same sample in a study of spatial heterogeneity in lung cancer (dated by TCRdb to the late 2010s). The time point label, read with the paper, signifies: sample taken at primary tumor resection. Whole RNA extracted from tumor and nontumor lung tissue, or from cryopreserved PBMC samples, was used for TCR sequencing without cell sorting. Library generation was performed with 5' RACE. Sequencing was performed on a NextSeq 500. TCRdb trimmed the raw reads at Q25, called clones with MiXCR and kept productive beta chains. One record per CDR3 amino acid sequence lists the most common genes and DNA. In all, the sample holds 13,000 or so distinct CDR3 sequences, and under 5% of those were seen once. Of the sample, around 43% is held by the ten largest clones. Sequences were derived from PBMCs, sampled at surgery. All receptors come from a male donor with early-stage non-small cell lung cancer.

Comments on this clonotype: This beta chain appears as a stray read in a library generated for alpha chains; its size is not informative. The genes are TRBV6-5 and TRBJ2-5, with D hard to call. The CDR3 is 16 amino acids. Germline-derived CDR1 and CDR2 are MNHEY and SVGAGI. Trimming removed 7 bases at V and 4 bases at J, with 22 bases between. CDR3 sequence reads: CASTDQASARRETQYF. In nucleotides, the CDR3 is TGTGCCAGCACCGACCAGGCCAGCGCACGCAGAGAGACCCAGTACTTC.

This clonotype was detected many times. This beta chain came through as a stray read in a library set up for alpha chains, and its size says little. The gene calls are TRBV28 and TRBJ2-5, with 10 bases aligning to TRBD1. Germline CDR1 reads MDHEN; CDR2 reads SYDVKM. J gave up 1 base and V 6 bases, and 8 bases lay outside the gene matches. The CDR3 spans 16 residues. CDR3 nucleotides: TGTGCCAGCAGCGCACCGGGACAGGGGTTCCAAGAGACCCAGTACTTC. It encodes CASSAPGQGFQETQYF.

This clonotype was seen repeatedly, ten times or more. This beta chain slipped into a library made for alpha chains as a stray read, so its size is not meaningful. The CDR3 region has the DNA TGCAGTGGTCGGGACAGCTTACAAGAGACCCAGTACTTC. As protein: CSGRDSLQETQYF. The rearrangement links TRBV20-1 to TRBJ2-5; 7 bases line up with TRBD1. The V and J ends lost 7 bases and 2 bases, in that order; junction bases with no gene match: 7. The CDR3 has 13 residues. Looked up from germline, CDR1 is DFQATT and CDR2 is SNEGSKA (reference sequence).

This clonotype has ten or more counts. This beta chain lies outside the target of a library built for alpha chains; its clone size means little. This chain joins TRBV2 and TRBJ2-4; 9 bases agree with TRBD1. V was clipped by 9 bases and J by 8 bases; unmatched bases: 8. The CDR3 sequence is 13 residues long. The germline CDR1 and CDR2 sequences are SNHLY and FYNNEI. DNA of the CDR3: TGTGCCAGTACCGGGACAGGGAAGGACATTCAGTACTTC. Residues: CASTGTGKDIQYF.

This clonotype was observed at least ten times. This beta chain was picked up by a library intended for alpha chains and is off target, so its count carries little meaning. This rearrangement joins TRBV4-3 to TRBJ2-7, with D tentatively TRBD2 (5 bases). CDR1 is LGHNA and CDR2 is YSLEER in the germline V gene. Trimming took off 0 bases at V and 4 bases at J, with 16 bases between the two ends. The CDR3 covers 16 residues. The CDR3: CASSQDSGSAFYEQYF. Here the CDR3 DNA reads TGCGCCAGCAGCCAAGACTCCGGTAGCGCCTTTTACGAGCAGTACTTC.

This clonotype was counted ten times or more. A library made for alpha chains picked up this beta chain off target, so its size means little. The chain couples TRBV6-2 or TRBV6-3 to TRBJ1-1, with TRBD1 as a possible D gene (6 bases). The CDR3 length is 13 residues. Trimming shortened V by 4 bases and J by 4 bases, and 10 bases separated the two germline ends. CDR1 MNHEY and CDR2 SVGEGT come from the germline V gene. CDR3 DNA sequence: TGTGCCAGCAGTTCCGGGGGCGGCACTGAAGCTTTCTTT. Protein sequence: CASSSGGGTEAFF.

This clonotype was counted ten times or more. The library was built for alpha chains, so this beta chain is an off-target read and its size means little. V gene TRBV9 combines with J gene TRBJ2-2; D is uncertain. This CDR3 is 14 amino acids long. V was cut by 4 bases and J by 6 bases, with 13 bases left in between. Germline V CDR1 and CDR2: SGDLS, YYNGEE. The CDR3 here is CASSPQADPGELFF. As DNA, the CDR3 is TGTGCCAGCAGCCCCCAGGCGGACCCCGGGGAGCTGTTTTTT.

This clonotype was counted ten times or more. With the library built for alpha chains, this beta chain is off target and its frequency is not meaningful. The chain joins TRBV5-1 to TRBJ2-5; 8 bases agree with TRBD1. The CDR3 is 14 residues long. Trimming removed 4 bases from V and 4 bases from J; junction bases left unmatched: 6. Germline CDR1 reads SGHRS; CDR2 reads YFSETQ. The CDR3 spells CASSPGQEGETQYF. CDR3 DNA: TGCGCCAGCAGCCCGGGACAGGAGGGAGAGACCCAGTACTTC.

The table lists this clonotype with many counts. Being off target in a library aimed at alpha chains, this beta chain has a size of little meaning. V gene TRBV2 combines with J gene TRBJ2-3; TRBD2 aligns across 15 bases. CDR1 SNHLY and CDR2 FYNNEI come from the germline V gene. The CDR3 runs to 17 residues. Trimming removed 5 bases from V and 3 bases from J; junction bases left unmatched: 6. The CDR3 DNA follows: TGTGCCAGCAGTCCCGGGACTAGCGGGAGGAGTACAGATACGCAGTATTTT. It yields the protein CASSPGTSGRSTDTQYF.

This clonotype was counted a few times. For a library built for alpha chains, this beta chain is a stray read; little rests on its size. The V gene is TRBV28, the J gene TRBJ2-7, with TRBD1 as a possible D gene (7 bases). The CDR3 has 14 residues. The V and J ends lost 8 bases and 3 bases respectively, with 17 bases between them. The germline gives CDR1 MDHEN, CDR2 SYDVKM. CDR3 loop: CASRQAGGGYEQYF. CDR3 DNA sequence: TGTGCCAGCCGACAGGCAGGGGGAGGCTACGAGCAGTACTTC.

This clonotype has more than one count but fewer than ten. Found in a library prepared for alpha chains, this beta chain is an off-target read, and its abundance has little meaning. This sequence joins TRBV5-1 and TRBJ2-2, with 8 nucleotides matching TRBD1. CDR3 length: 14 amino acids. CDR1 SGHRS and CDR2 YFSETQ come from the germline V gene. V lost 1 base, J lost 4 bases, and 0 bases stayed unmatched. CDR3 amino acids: CASSLTGGTGELFF. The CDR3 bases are TGCGCCAGCAGCTTGACAGGGGGCACCGGGGAGCTGTTTTTT.

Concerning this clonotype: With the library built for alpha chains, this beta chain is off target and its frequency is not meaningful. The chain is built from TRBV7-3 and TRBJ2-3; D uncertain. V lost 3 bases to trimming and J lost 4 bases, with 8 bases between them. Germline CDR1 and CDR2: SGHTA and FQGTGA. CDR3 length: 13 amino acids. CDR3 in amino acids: CASSFGVADTQYF. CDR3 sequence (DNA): TGTGCCAGCAGCTTTGGGGTGGCAGATACGCAGTATTTT.

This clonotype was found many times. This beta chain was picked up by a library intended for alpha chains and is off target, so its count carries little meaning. CDR3 in amino acids: CATGAGGRYEQYF. The DNA for the CDR3 is TGTGCCACCGGGGCAGGGGGGAGATACGAGCAGTACTTC. The chain combines TRBV6-1 with TRBJ2-7; tentative D call: TRBD1 (7 bases). This CDR3 has 13 residues. The V and J ends lost 10 bases and 4 bases respectively, with 17 bases between them. CDR1 and CDR2 from the germline V gene are MNHNS and SASEGT.

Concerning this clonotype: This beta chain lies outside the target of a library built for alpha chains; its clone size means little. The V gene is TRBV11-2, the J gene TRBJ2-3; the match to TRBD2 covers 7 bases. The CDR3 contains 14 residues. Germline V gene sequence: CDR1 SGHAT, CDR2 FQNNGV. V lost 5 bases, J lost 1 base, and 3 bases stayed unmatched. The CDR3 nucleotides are TGTGCCAGCAGCCTTACTAGCGGCACAGATACGCAGTATTTT. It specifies CASSLTSGTDTQYF.

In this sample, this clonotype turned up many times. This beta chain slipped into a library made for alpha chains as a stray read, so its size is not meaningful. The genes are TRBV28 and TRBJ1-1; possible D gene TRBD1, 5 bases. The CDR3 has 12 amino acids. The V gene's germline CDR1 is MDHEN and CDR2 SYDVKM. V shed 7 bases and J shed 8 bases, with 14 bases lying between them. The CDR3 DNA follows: TGTGCCAGCACCCAGATTGAGGGGGAAGCTTTCTTT. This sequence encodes CASTQIEGEAFF.

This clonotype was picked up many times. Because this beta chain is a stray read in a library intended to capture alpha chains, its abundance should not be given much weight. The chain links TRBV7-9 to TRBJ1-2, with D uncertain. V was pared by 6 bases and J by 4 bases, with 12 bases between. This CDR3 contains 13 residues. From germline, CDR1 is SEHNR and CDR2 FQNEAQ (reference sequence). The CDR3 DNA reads TGTGCCAGCAGGCTCGGGGAGGCCTATGGCTACACCTTC. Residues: CASRLGEAYGYTF.

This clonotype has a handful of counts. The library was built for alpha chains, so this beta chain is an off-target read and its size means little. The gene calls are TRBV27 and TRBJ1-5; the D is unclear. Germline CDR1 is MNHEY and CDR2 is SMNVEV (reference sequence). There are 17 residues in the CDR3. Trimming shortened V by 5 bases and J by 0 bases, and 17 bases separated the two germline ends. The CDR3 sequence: CASSPGLDPYSNQPQHF. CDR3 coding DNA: TGTGCCAGCAGTCCAGGACTGGACCCGTATAGCAATCAGCCCCAGCATTTT.

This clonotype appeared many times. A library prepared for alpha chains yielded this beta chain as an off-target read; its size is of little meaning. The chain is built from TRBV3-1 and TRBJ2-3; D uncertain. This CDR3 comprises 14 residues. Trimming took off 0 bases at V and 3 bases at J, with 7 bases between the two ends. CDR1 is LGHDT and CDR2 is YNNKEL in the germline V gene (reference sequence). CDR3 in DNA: TGTGCCAGCAGCCAAGACGCAGGAACAGATACGCAGTATTTT. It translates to CASSQDAGTDTQYF.

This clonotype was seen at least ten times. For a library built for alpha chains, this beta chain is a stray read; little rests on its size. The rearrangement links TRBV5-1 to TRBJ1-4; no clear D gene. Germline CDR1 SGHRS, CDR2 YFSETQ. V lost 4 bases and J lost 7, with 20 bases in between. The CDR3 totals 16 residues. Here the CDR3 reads CASSPVGSSVGEKLFF. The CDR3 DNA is TGCGCCAGCAGCCCTGTCGGTTCCTCTGTTGGTGAAAAACTGTTTTTT. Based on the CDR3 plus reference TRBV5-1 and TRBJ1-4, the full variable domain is KAGVTQTPRYLIKTRGQQVTLSCSPISGHRSVSWYQQTPGQGLQFLFEYFSETQRNKGNFPGRFSGRQFSNSRSEMNVSTLELGDSALYLCASSPVGSSVGEKLFFGSGTQLSVL.

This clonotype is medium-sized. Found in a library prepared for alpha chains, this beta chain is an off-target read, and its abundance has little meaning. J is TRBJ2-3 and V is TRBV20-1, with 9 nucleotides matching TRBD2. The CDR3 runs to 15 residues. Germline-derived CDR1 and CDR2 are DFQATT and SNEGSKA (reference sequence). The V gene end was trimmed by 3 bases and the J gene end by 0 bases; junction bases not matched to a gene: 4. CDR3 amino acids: CSASRLAGSTDTQYF. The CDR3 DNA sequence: TGCAGTGCTAGCAGGCTAGCGGGAAGCACAGATACGCAGTATTTT.

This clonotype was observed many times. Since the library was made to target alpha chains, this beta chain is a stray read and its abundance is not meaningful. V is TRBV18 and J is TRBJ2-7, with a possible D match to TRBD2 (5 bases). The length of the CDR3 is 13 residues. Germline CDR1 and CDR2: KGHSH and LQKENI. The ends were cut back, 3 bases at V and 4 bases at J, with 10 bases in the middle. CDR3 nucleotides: TGTGCCAGCTCACCCGGGAATACTTACGAGCAGTACTTC. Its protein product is CASSPGNTYEQYF.

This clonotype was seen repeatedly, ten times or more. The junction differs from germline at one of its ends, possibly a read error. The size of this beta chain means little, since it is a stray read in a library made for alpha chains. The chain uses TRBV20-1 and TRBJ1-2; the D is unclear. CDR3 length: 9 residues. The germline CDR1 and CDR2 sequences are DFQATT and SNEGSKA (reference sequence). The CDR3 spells CSATKTTSF. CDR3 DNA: TGCAGTGCTACCAAGACGACCTCCTTC.

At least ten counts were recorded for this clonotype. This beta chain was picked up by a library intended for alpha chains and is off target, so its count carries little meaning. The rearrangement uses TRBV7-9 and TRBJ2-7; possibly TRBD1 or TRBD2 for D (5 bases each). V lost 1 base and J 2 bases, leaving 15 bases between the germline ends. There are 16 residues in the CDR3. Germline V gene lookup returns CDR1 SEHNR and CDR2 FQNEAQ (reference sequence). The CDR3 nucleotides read TGTGCCAGCAGCTTAGATACCGGGACCCTCGCCTACGAGCAGTACTTC. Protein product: CASSLDTGTLAYEQYF.

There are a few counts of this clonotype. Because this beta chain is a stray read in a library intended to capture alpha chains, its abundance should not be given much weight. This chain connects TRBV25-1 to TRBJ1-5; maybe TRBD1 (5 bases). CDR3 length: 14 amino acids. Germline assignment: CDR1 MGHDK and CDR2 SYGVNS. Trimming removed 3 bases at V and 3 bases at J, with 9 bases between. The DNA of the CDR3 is TGTGCCAGCAGTGAGGGGGGTTTCAATCAGCCCCAGCATTTT. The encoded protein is CASSEGGFNQPQHF.

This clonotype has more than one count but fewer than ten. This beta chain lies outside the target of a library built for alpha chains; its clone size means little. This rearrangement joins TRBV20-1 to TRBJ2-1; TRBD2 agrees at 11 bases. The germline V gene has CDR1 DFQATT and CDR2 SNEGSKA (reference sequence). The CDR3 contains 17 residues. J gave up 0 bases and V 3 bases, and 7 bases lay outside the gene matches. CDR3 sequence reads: CSASGTSGKSSYNEQFF. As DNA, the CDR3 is TGCAGTGCTAGCGGGACTAGCGGCAAAAGCTCCTACAATGAGCAGTTCTTC.

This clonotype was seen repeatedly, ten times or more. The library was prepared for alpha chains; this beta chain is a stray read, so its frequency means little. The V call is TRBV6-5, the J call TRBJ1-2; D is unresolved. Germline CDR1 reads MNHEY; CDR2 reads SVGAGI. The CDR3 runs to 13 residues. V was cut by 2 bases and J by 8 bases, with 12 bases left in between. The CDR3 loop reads CASSYRSLKGYTF. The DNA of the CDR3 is TGTGCCAGCAGTTACAGGTCCCTTAAAGGCTACACCTTC.

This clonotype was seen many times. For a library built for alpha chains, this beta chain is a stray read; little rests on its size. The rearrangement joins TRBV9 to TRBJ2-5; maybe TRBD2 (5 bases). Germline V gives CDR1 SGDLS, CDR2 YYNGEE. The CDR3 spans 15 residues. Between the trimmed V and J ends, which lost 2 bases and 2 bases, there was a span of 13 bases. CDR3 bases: TGTGCCAGCAGCGTCGGGGAGTGGGTACAAGAGACCCAGTACTTC. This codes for CASSVGEWVQETQYF.

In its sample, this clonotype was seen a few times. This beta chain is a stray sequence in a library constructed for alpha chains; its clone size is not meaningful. The CDR3 nucleotides read TGTGCCAGCAGCGTCAGGGGAGGCCCGGGGTACTTC. Translating gives CASSVRGGPGYF. The rearrangement joins TRBV6-5 to TRBJ2-7; D might be TRBD1 or TRBD2, each matching 6 bases. This CDR3 is built from 12 residues. Deletions cut 6 bases from V and 12 bases from J, with 18 bases between. Looked up from germline, CDR1 is MNHEY and CDR2 is SVGAGI.

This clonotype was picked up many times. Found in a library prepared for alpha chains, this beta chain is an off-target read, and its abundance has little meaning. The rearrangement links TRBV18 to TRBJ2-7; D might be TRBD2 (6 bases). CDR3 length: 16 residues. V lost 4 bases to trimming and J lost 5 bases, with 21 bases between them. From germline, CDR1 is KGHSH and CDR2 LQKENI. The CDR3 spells CASSLRLEDGFNEQYF. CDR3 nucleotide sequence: TGTGCCAGCTCACTTCGACTAGAGGATGGGTTTAACGAGCAGTACTTC.

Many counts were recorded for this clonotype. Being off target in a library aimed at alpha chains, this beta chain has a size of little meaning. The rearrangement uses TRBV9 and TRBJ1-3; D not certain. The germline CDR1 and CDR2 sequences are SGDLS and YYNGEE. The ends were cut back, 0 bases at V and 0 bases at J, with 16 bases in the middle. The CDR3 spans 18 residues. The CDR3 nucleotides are TGTGCCAGCAGCGTAGAGGACCCTTATGAGAGCTCTGGAAACACCATATATTTT. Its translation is CASSVEDPYESSGNTIYF. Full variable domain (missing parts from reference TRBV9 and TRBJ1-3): DSGVTQTPKHLITATGQRVTLRCSPRSGDLSVYWYQQSLDQGLQFLIQYYNGEERAKGNILERFSAQQFPDLHSELNLSSLELGDSALYFCASSVEDPYESSGNTIYFGEGSWLTVV.